A selection of T cell receptor beta chains follows, all from one sample in a study of cytomegalovirus exposure and HLA in healthy donors. Data came from immunoSEQ multiplex PCR; TCRdb stores just in-frame clones and leaves some out. The sample lists about 210,000 clones; around 83% were seen once. Sequencing was done on a sample of PBMCs. The receptors derive from a girl aged 2-10 years in good health and CMV-seronegative. CDR3s include the opening cysteine and the closing phenylalanine or tryptophan. A D gene is named only where the DNA matches it firmly. Rows give clone size only sometimes, using once, few, many, or a class for an expanded clone.

clone size	J gene	D gene	V gene	CDR3 protein	CDR3 DNA
.	TRBJ1-5	.	TRBV6-5	CASSSLGSSNQPQHF	TGTGCCAGCAGTTCCCTAGGTAGCTCCAATCAGCCCCAGCATTTT
.	TRBJ2-7	.	TRBV19	CASSRKGANNEQYF	TGTGCCAGTAGTAGGAAGGGAGCCAACAACGAGCAGTACTTC
.	TRBJ2-5	TRBD1	TRBV11-3	CASSLGQKETQYF	TGTGCCAGCAGCTTGGGACAGAAAGAGACCCAGTACTTC
.	TRBJ1-2	TRBD1	TRBV5-1	CASSLAGGGYTF	TGCGCCAGCAGCTTGGCAGGGGGTGGCTACACCTTC
.	TRBJ2-3	TRBD2	TRBV5-4	CASAGGRTDTQYF	TGTGCCAGCGCCGGCGGGAGAACAGATACGCAGTATTTT
.	TRBJ1-2	TRBD1	TRBV18	CASSPPTSDRELYTF	TGTGCCAGCTCACCACCTACGTCGGACAGGGAGCTCTACACCTTC
.	TRBJ1-2	TRBD1	TRBV9	CASSTTRQGPYGYTF	TGTGCCAGCAGCACTACCCGACAGGGGCCCTATGGCTACACCTTC
.	TRBJ2-3	.	TRBV10-3	CAISPTGDTQYF	TGTGCCATCAGTCCCACAGGGGATACGCAGTATTTT
.	TRBJ1-1	TRBD1	TRBV2	CASSGDSRKFMF	TGTGCCAGCAGTGGGGACAGTCGAAAGTTCATGTTT
.	TRBJ2-1	.	TRBV5-1	CASSLVLRVNEQFF	TGCGCCAGCAGCTTGGTTCTACGCGTCAATGAGCAGTTCTTC
.	TRBJ1-6	.	TRBV11-1	CASRLRGGNSPLHF	TGTGCCAGCCGCCTTAGGGGGGGCAATTCACCCCTCCACTTT
.	TRBJ1-5	.	TRBV5-5	CASSLGGGNQPQHF	TGTGCCAGCAGCTTGGGAGGAGGGAATCAGCCCCAGCATTTT
.	TRBJ2-1	.	TRBV6-6	CASSHPQGNEQFF	TGTGCCAGCAGCCACCCACAGGGTAATGAGCAGTTCTTC
.	TRBJ1-1	.	TRBV5-6	CASSTDISRIGEAFF	TGTGCCAGCAGCACGGACATTTCGAGGATCGGTGAAGCTTTCTTT
.	TRBJ2-2	.	TRBV27	CASSPAGVGTGELFF	TGTGCCAGCAGCCCTGCAGGGGTCGGCACCGGGGAGCTGTTTTTT
.	TRBJ2-3	.	TRBV7-3	CASSFLGPTDTQYF	TGTGCCAGCAGCTTTCTGGGGCCCACGGATACGCAGTATTTT
.	TRBJ2-2	TRBD2	TRBV5-5	CASSLRLAGGLNTGELFF	TGTGCCAGCAGCCTCCGACTAGCGGGGGGACTAAACACCGGGGAGCTGTTTTTT
.	TRBJ2-1	TRBD1	TRBV6-5	CASSYGQGAYNEQFF	TGTGCCAGCAGTTACGGGCAGGGGGCTTACAATGAGCAGTTCTTC
.	TRBJ1-2	TRBD1	TRBV10-3	CAINRDRSYDYGYTF	TGTGCCATCAATCGGGACAGGTCCTATGACTATGGCTACACCTTC
.	TRBJ1-5	.	TRBV4-2	CASSQEWKGNQPQHF	TGTGCCAGCAGCCAAGAATGGAAGGGGAATCAGCCCCAGCATTTT
.	TRBJ2-2	TRBD1	TRBV7-3	CASSQGTGLTGELFF	TGTGCCAGCAGCCAAGGGACAGGCTTAACCGGGGAGCTGTTTTTT
.	TRBJ1-1	.	TRBV7-9	CASSSTTGKMFF	TGTGCCAGCAGCTCTACCACAGGGAAAATGTTCTTT
.	TRBJ2-5	TRBD1	TRBV2	CASDENGTGQETQYF	TGTGCCAGTGACGAAAATGGGACAGGGCAAGAGACCCAGTACTTC
.	TRBJ1-5	.	TRBV7-8	CASSLLGSEHF	TGTGCCAGCAGCTTATTGGGCTCCGAACATTTT
.	TRBJ2-7	.	TRBV5-6	CASSLGTVSYEQYF	TGTGCCAGCAGCTTGGGGACAGTGAGCTACGAGCAGTACTTC
.	TRBJ2-5	TRBD1	TRBV27	CASSLGTGSWETQYF	TGTGCCAGCAGTTTAGGGACAGGGTCGTGGGAGACCCAGTACTTC
.	TRBJ2-7	.	TRBV5-4	CASSPGGAAYEQYF	TGTGCCAGCAGCCCCGGGGGAGCCGCCTACGAGCAGTACTTC
.	TRBJ2-3	TRBD1	TRBV7-9	CASSLTGGTDTQYF	TGTGCCAGCAGCTTGACAGGGGGCACAGATACGCAGTATTTT
.	TRBJ2-1	.	TRBV6-5	CASSYADFYNEQFF	TGTGCCAGCAGTTACGCGGACTTTTACAATGAGCAGTTCTTC
.	TRBJ2-7	TRBD2	TRBV5-4	CASSLLVVAGVPYEQYF	TGTGCCAGCAGCTTGCTTGTGGTAGCGGGAGTTCCCTACGAGCAGTACTTC
.	TRBJ2-1	TRBD2	TRBV13	CASSLASGRIDEQFF	TGTGCCAGCAGCTTAGCCAGCGGGAGAATCGATGAGCAGTTCTTC
.	TRBJ1-3	.	TRBV5-1	CASSLGQNSGNTIYF	TGCGCCAGCAGCTTGGGACAGAACTCTGGAAACACCATATATTTT
few	TRBJ1-1	.	TRBV7-9	CASSLAGAMNTEAFF	TGTGCCAGCAGCTTAGCTGGGGCCATGAACACTGAAGCTTTCTTT
.	TRBJ1-1	.	TRBV5-8	CASSFSQGNAEAFF	TGTGCCAGCAGCTTTTCCCAGGGTAACGCTGAAGCTTTCTTT
.	TRBJ1-6	.	TRBV30	CAWSIAEYNSPLHF	TGTGCCTGGAGTATAGCGGAGTATAATTCACCCCTCCACTTT
.	TRBJ2-7	TRBD1	TRBV7-9	CASSLGQTSYEQYF	TGTGCCAGCAGCCTGGGACAGACGTCCTACGAGCAGTACTTC
.	TRBJ2-5	.	TRBV5-1	CASSGQGQETQYF	TGCGCCAGCAGCGGCCAGGGACAAGAGACCCAGTACTTC
.	TRBJ1-1	.	TRBV10-3	CAISEWGVGDTEAFF	TGTGCCATCAGTGAATGGGGGGTTGGGGACACTGAAGCTTTCTTT
.	TRBJ1-4	.	TRBV29-1	CSVDRGEKLFF	TGCAGCGTTGACCGGGGAGAAAAACTGTTTTTT
.	TRBJ2-7	.	TRBV7-6	CASSSSGRIYEQYF	TGTGCCAGCAGCTCCTCCGGGAGAATTTACGAGCAGTACTTC
.	TRBJ2-7	.	TRBV10-3	CAISETQGSSYEQYF	TGTGCCATCAGTGAGACACAGGGTAGCTCCTACGAGCAGTACTTC
few	TRBJ1-5	.	TRBV7-6	CASSLQGNQPQHF	TGTGCCAGCAGCTTACAGGGAAATCAGCCCCAGCATTTT